The sequence of this T cell receptor beta chain was determined in a study of somatic mutations in cytotoxic T cells in rheumatoid arthritis. J lost 3 bases, V lost 6 bases, and 15 bases had no gene match. Germline-derived CDR1 and CDR2 are SGHDT and YYEEEE. This CDR3 contains 17 residues. Libraries were prepared by immunoSEQ multiplex PCR; TCRdb keeps only in-frame clonotypes and omits some of them. The repertoire includes about 20,000 clones, 85% of them detected once, and roughly 6.9% sits in the top ten. The sample consisted of CD8+ T cells sorted from blood. The sequence was collected from a woman aged 40 to 50 with rheumatoid arthritis. The chain is built from TRBV5-6 and TRBJ2-7; TRBD2 matches at 10 bases. CDR3 coding DNA: TGTGCCAGCAACTGGGGTACAGGACTAGCGGAAGACTACGAGCAGTACTTC. Protein product: CASNWGTGLAEDYEQYF.